The entry below describes one TCR beta chain. These data are taken from a study of control samples from healthy donors and cancer patients. Clones were read by immunoSEQ multiplex PCR, and TCRdb kept only the in-frame ones, dropping some. The data contain around 110,000 clones, nearly 95% of them singletons. This CDR3 is 16 amino acids long. The germline V gene has CDR1 SGDLS and CDR2 YYNGEE. The ends were cut back, 4 bases at V and 1 base at J, with 17 bases in the middle. Sequences were obtained from blood. The sequence was collected from a man aged 30 to 45 in good health. The chain combines TRBV9 with TRBJ2-5; perhaps D is TRBD1 or TRBD2 (5 bases each). The CDR3 bases are TGTGCCAGCAGCCCAAGAGCTGGGGGAAGCCAAGAGACCCAGTACTTC. Amino acids: CASSPRAGGSQETQYF.